The clone carrying this T cell receptor (beta chain) was recorded once. After removal of 2 bases from V and 0 bases from J, the junction contained 4 bases not matched to a gene. The CDR3 is 18 amino acids. CDR1 is SGHDT, CDR2 YYEEEE, per germline. This record comes from a study of blood T cell repertoires in COVID-19. In the original analysis: Estimation of nucleated cell counts relied on the amplification of reference gene primers. Profiling relied on immunoSEQ multiplex PCR, and the TCRdb table lists in-frame clones only, not all of them. V and J calls and clone size follow that table, whereas D and trimming were derived from the DNA. The repertoire has 110,000 to 150,000 clones, 84% of them found once; the top ten carry 35% to 45%.

The gene calls are TRBV5-6 and TRBJ2-6, with 11 positions matching TRBD1. The sequence came from a human donor in a cohort sampled during active COVID-19. Sequenced material: peripheral blood. CDR3 sequence (DNA): TGTGCCAGCAGCTTTTGGACAGGGGGCCCCTCTGGGGCCAACGTCCTGACTTTC. Translated: CASSFWTGGPSGANVLTF.